The 6 T cell receptor beta chains given below trace back to one sample, sequenced in a study of CD8+ T cells in alopecia areata. Following extraction, RNA underwent reverse transcription to cDNA, which served as the sequencing template. Assay used: immunoSEQ multiplex PCR; TCRdb lists only in-frame clones, some missing. This sample has under 150,000 clones, with around 54% found just once. Sample treatment: oral pan-JAK inhibitor, 5-10 mg twice daily. The sequencing here drew on CD4+ T cells sorted from blood, taken at week 24, from a patient treated with tofacitinib. All receptors derive from a human donor with alopecia areata.

This clone has just a few counts. The chain links TRBV5-6 to TRBJ2-3; 10 nucleotides agree with TRBD1. This CDR3 region has 16 residues. Unmatched junction bases numbered 8, after V lost 3 bases and J lost 4 bases. CDR1 and CDR2 from the germline V gene are SGHDT and YYEEEE. The DNA for the CDR3 is TGTGCCAGCAGCTCCGTGACAGGGGGCTTATCAGATACGCAGTATTTT. Residues: CASSSVTGGLSDTQYF.

This chain uses TRBV7-3 with TRBJ1-6; TRBD1 aligns across 10 bases. Germline CDR1 SGHTA, CDR2 FQGTGA. The CDR3 contains 14 residues. V shed 6 bases, J shed 8 bases, and the junction held 4 bases outside the gene matches. The CDR3 DNA sequence: TGTGCCAGCAGGTCGACAGGGGGCGATTCACCCCTCCACTTT. Translating gives CASRSTGGDSPLHF.

Here the CDR3 reads CASRLRTSGLYEQYF. CDR3 DNA: TGTGCCAGCAGACTCCGGACTAGCGGACTCTACGAGCAGTACTTC. The chain joins TRBV6-6 to TRBJ2-7; 10 nucleotides match TRBD2. V dropped 6 bases and J dropped 3; count of bases not matched to a gene: 8. Looked up from germline, CDR1 is MNHNY and CDR2 is SVGAGI (reference sequence). The CDR3 sequence is 15 residues long.

This clone was seen more than once but under ten times. This sequence joins TRBV15 and TRBJ1-4; D is uncertain. Germline V gene lookup returns CDR1 LNHNV and CDR2 YYDKDF (reference sequence). This CDR3 is 13 amino acids long. V shed 1 base and J shed 8 bases, with 8 bases lying between them. CDR3 region: CATSRAPKEKLFF. The CDR3 nucleotides read TGTGCCACCAGCAGAGCCCCGAAAGAAAAACTGTTTTTT.

Remarks on this clone: Different DNA sequences within this sample yield the same CDR3. This CDR3 reads CASRRGGTGELFF. CDR3 coding DNA: TGTGCCAGCAGGAGAGGCGGCACCGGGGAGCTGTTTTTT. The rearrangement joins TRBV2 to TRBJ2-2; D is ambiguous. V dropped 6 bases and J dropped 4 bases, with 9 bases sitting between them. CDR3 length equals 13 residues. Germline V gene sequence: CDR1 SNHLY, CDR2 FYNNEI.

This chain's CDR3 is CASSPFYPGVTTGELFF. The CDR3 DNA is TGTGCCAGCAGCCCATTCTACCCCGGGGTCACCACCGGGGAGCTGTTTTTT. The V and J genes are TRBV4-2 and TRBJ2-2; tentatively, D is TRBD2 (5 bases). The CDR3 has 17 residues. Trimming stripped 4 bases from V and 4 bases from J, with 19 bases between. Germline V gene sequence: CDR1 LGHNA, CDR2 YNFKEQ.